This T cell receptor beta chain was recovered during a study of identical twins. MiXCR, applied by TCRdb to the 5' RACE reads, yields one record per CDR3 protein. The sample lists roughly 350,000 distinct CDR3 sequences; about 12% were seen once. In germline, CDR1 is SNHLY, CDR2 FYNNEI. The germline V and J ends were trimmed by 1 base and 4 bases, with 10 bases remaining between them. The CDR3 loop spans 14 amino acids. The same data also contributed to another study, on yellow fever vaccine responses in identical twins.

Sequences were obtained from CD8+ T cells sorted from blood. This sequence was found in a woman aged 18 to 35 in good health. The chain has TRBV2 and TRBJ1-2, with D possibly being TRBD1 (5 bases). The CDR3 DNA reads as TGTGCCAGCAGTGAAGATACGGGGCTCTATGGCTACACCTTC. This gives the protein CASSEDTGLYGYTF.